This T cell receptor beta chain was retrieved from a study of blood T cell repertoires in COVID-19. On the study more broadly: Whether acute or convalescent, the COVID-19 samples came from the United States, Italy and Spain. Sources were T cells, B-cell-depleted T cells, or PBMCs; the material itself was cDNA or gDNA.

Participant age was roughly 18 to 100 years, and participants resided in about two dozen US areas. Participants' own reports of clinical history determined their cohort assignment. V was pared by 4 bases and J by 2 bases, with 5 bases between. CDR3 size: 13 residues. Germline loops: CDR1 MDHEN, CDR2 SYDVKM. The data were produced by immunoSEQ multiplex PCR, yet TCRdb's version contains in-frame clones alone and is incomplete. The sample has around 330,000 clones, approximately 88% seen once. The sequence was collected from a man aged 60 to 69 who had recovered from COVID-19. What was sequenced was PBMCs or T cells enriched from blood (not recorded which). The chain uses TRBV28 and TRBJ1-4; D is undetermined. CDR3 region: CASSWPTNEKLFF. Written as DNA, the CDR3 is TGTGCCAGCAGTTGGCCCACTAATGAAAAACTGTTTTTT.